The next 4 T cell receptor beta chains were all read from a single sample in a study of shared clonotypes between healthy human individuals. Here immunoSEQ multiplex PCR was the method, and the copy in TCRdb shows in-frame clones only, minus some. In the table there are about 490,000 clones, roughly 80% of which are singletons. The sequencing sample was made of PBMCs. The origin of the receptors is a woman aged 40 to 55 in good health. Some clones in this sample may be carry-over from other donors' samples.

To note about this clone: One junction end disagrees with the germline gene, perhaps due to a read error. The chain has TRBV25-1 and TRBJ2-1; 14 nucleotides line up with TRBD2. The length of the CDR3 is 15 residues. Per the germline V gene, CDR1 is MGHDK and CDR2 is SYGVNS. The CDR3 nucleotides read TGCGCCAGCAGCCCGGGACTAGCGGGAGAGAATGAGCAGTTCTTC. Encoded protein: CASSPGLAGENEQFF. Full variable domain (remainder filled in from reference TRBV25-1 and TRBJ2-1): EADIYQTPRYLVIGTGKKITLECSQTMGHDKMYWYQQDPGMELHLIHYSYGVNSTEKGDLSSESTVSRIRTEHFPLTLESARPSHTSQYLCASSPGLAGENEQFFGPGTRLTVL.

The CDR3 sequence: CASSLAGVTNEKLFF. CDR3 in DNA: TGTGCCAGCAGCTTAGCTGGGGTAACTAATGAAAAACTGTTTTTT. The genes are TRBV7-2 and TRBJ1-4, with no clear D. Germline loops: CDR1 SGHTA, CDR2 FQGNSA. Trimming left V 0 bases short and J 1 base short, with 6 bases between. The CDR3 has 15 amino acids.

The chain joins TRBV19 to TRBJ1-4; the D gene is possibly TRBD1 (5 bases). The CDR3 runs 15 residues. Germline-derived CDR1 and CDR2 are LNHDA and SQIVND (reference sequence). Deletions cut 5 bases from V and 0 bases from J, with 10 bases between. The CDR3 loop reads CASSDSPATNEKLFF. The CDR3 nucleotides are TGTGCCAGTAGTGACAGCCCTGCAACTAATGAAAAACTGTTTTTT.

V and J are TRBV20-1 and TRBJ2-7; D gene unclear. Germline V gene lookup returns CDR1 DFQATT and CDR2 SNEGSKA (reference sequence). The V gene lost 6 bases and the J gene lost 2 bases, with 8 bases spanning the gap. This CDR3 has 11 amino acids. The chain's CDR3 is CSATLAYEQYF. The CDR3 DNA sequence: TGCAGTGCGACCTTGGCCTACGAGCAGTACTTC.